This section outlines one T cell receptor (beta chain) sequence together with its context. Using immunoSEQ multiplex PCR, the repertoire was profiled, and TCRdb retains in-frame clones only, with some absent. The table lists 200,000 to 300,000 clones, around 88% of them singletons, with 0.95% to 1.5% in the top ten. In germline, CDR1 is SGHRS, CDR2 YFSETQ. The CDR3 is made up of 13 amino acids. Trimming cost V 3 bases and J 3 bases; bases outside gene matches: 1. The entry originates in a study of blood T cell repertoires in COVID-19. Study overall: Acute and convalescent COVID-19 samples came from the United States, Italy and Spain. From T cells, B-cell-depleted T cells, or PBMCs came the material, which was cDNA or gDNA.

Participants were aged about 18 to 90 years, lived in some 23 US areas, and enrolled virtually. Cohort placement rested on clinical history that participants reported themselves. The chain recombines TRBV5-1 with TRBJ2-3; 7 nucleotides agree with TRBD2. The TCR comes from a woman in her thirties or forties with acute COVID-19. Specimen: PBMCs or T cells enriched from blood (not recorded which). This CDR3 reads CASSSGGTDTQYF. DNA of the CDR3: TGCGCCAGCAGCTCCGGGGGGACAGATACGCAGTATTTT. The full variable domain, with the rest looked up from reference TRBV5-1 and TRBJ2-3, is KAGVTQTPRYLIKTRGQQVTLSCSPISGHRSVSWYQQTPGQGLQFLFEYFSETQRNKGNFPGRFSGRQFSNSRSEMNVSTLELGDSALYLCASSSGGTDTQYFGPGTRLTVL.